This is a list of T cell receptor beta chains from one sample in a study of STAT5B mutations in CD4+ large granular lymphocyte leukemia. TCRdb's copy holds only in-frame clones and misses some; the assay was immunoSEQ multiplex PCR. The table has roughly 48,000 clones, roughly three quarters seen once; the top ten hold more than 1.5%. The sequenced material came from CD4+ T cells from blood buffy coats. All receptors derive from a human donor in good health. CDR3s include the opening cysteine and the closing phenylalanine or tryptophan. D genes are given only for firm matches. Size is stated for part of the rows, as once, few or many counts, or as a class when the clone is expanded.

>TRBV6-5|-|TRBJ2-3|-
TGTGCCAGCAGTCCCACGATGGCAGATACGCAGTATTTT
CASSPTMADTQYF
>TRBV5-1|-|TRBJ1-4|TRBD1
TGCGCCAGCAGCCCTGGACAGGTCACTAATGAAAAACTGTTTTTT
CASSPGQVTNEKLFF
>TRBV6-5|-|TRBJ1-3|-
TGTGCCAGCCTTCCGGGCCTTGGAAACACCATATATTTT
CASLPGLGNTIYF
>TRBV5-4|few|TRBJ1-1|-
TGTGCCAGCAGCTTGGCTGGGGTCGACACTGAAGCTTTCTTT
CASSLAGVDTEAFF
>TRBV7-2|-|TRBJ1-1|-
TGTGCCAGCAGTGCCGCCACAGGGCTGAACACTGAAGCTTTCTTT
CASSAATGLNTEAFF
>TRBV5-6|-|TRBJ2-5|-
TGTGCCAGCAGCCCCGACAGACAAGAGACCCAGTACTTC
CASSPDRQETQYF
>TRBV15|once|TRBJ2-5|-
TGTGCCACCAGCAGACCGACCTTAGGTATTGAGACCCAGTACTTC
CATSRPTLGIETQYF
>TRBV4-1|-|TRBJ1-3|-
TGCGCCAGCAGCCCAACAGGGACCTCTGGAAACACCATATATTTT
CASSPTGTSGNTIYF
>TRBV10-3|few|TRBJ1-5|TRBD1
TGTGCCATTGGGGACAGCGACCAGCCCCAGCATTTT
CAIGDSDQPQHF
>TRBV19|-|TRBJ1-5|-
TGTGCCAGTACTCAACGGGGGGGAAGCAATCAGCCCCAGCATTTT
CASTQRGGSNQPQHF
>TRBV6-5|-|TRBJ1-4|TRBD1
TGTGCCAGCAGCCGGAAGCCGGACAGGCTGATATTGTTTTTT
CASSRKPDRLILFF
>TRBV6-5|-|TRBJ2-3|-
TGTGCCAGCTGTAGCCAGGGAGATACGCAGTATTTT
CASCSQGDTQYF
>TRBV27|-|TRBJ2-5|-
TGTGCCAGCAGTTCGGGGGAGACCCAGTACTTC
CASSSGETQYF
>TRBV28|-|TRBJ1-2|-
TGTGCCAGCAGCCACGCCGACCGTAACTATGGCTACACCTTC
CASSHADRNYGYTF
>TRBV5-4|few|TRBJ1-4|-
TGTGCCAGCAGCTTGGGGCGGCTAAATGAAAAACTGTTTTTT
CASSLGRLNEKLFF
>TRBV18|-|TRBJ2-3|TRBD1
TGTGCCAGCTCCCGGGACAGGGTGGCAGATACGCAGTATTTT
CASSRDRVADTQYF
>TRBV19|few|TRBJ1-1|TRBD1
TGTGCCAGTAGTTCCGCCGGGACAGTGAACACTGAAGCTTTCTTT
CASSSAGTVNTEAFF
>TRBV18|few|TRBJ1-1|-
TGTGCCAGCTCACCAGCAGGACAGATTTCAAACACTGAAGCTTTCTTT
CASSPAGQISNTEAFF
>TRBV6-5|-|TRBJ2-5|-
TGTGCCAGCAGTCACCCAGGAAAAGAGACCCAGTACTTC
CASSHPGKETQYF
>TRBV19|-|TRBJ1-4|-
TGTGCCAGTAGTACGGGACACAAGCGAGCAACTAATGAAAAACTGTTTTTT
CASSTGHKRATNEKLFF
>TRBV19|-|TRBJ1-5|-
TGTGCCAGTAGTATCGGGGAGAGGCAGCCCCAGCATTTT
CASSIGERQPQHF
>TRBV6-6|once|TRBJ2-7|TRBD2
TGTGCCAGCAGTTCTAGCGGGGGGGGGTACGAGCAGTACTTC
CASSSSGGGYEQYF
>TRBV5-1|-|TRBJ2-1|TRBD2
TGCGCCAGCTCTAGCGGGGGGAGCTCCTACAATGAGCAGTTCTTC
CASSSGGSSYNEQFF
>TRBV11-2|-|TRBJ1-1|-
TGTGCCAGCAGCTTAGAGGGGGTAAGGACTGAAGCTTTCTTT
CASSLEGVRTEAFF
>TRBV5-1|-|TRBJ2-7|-
TGCGCCAGCAGCTTGAAAAACAGGGAAATGGGATCCCTTTTGAAGCAGTACTTC
CASSLKNREMGSLLKQYF
>TRBV27|once|TRBJ1-2|TRBD1
TGTGCCAGCAGGAGGGGGCTTAGTGGCTACACCTTC
CASRRGLSGYTF
>TRBV28|-|TRBJ2-3|-
TGTGCCAGCATTTCGGGACTCCACGCGGATACGCAGTATTTT
CASISGLHADTQYF
>TRBV11-2|-|TRBJ2-1|-
TGTGCCAGCAGCCCCCAGGCGGGGTCCTACAATGAGCAGTTCTTC
CASSPQAGSYNEQFF
>TRBV4-2|-|TRBJ1-4|-
TGTGCCAGCAGCCAAGAGGGACTGCCCAATGAAAAACTGTTTTTT
CASSQEGLPNEKLFF
>TRBV2|-|TRBJ1-6|TRBD1
TGTGCCAGCGGAGGACAGGAGTTTTCACCCCTCCACTTT
CASGGQEFSPLHF
>TRBV6-6|-|TRBJ1-1|-
TGTGCCAGCAGTTCCCCCTCAATGGGCACTGAAGCTTTCTTT
CASSSPSMGTEAFF
>TRBV5-1|-|TRBJ2-5|TRBD2
TGCGCCAGCAGCTTGGGCAGCGGGGGGGCATGGCAAGAGACCCAGTACTTC
CASSLGSGGAWQETQYF
>TRBV23-1|-|TRBJ2-3|-
TGCGCCAGCATGGGTAGCACAGATACGCAGTATTTT
CASMGSTDTQYF
>TRBV5-1|-|TRBJ2-5|TRBD1
TGCGCCAGCAGCTCCGAGGTGAGGGGGCCTAAAGAGACCCAGTACTTC
CASSSEVRGPKETQYF